This T cell receptor beta chain is from a study of T-cell memory formation after mild COVID-19. Study-level information: Largely donor-specific sequence clusters came from a couple of donors.

From 5'RACE with constant-segment primers came TCR alpha and TCR beta cDNA libraries that carried sample barcodes and UMIs. Using its own MiXCR run on the 5' RACE reads, TCRdb lists one record per CDR3 protein. The sample contains tens of thousands of distinct CDR3 sequences, around 21% of which appear only once. This clonotype was found a few times. Its cognate antigen is unknown. The CDR3 contains 17 residues. V shed 0 bases and J 4 bases; nucleotides not matched to a gene: 9. Per germline, CDR1 LNHNV and CDR2 YYDKDF (reference sequence). Regarding the study as a whole: The CD4+ clones that contracted clustered mainly within CM and EM, and the CD8+ clones concentrated in EMRA. Detection of some responders pre-infection suggested pre-existing cross-reactive memory T cells participated.

The genes are TRBV15 and TRBJ1-1, with 9 bases lining up with TRBD1. The sequencing sample was made of PBMCs or a T cell subset sorted from them (not recorded which). The clonotype comes from an adult who had mild COVID-19 (a few samples of this study predate the infection). Cell type and time point are not known. The CDR3, as DNA: TGTGCCACCAGCAGAGATTACGTTGGGACAGGGTCCACTGAAGCTTTCTTT. Protein: CATSRDYVGTGSTEAFF.